This T cell receptor beta chain was obtained from a study of patients and donors after allogeneic stem cell transplantation. This clonotype was seen more than once but under ten times. TCRdb independently ran MiXCR on the RT-PCR reads; one entry per CDR3 protein. The table lists 900,000 to 1,000,000 distinct CDR3 sequences, about a sixth of them singletons. V shed 7 bases, J shed 0 bases, and the junction held 6 bases outside the gene matches. Germline V gene data show CDR1 as SQVTM and CDR2 as ANQGSEA. CDR3 length equals 14 residues. The chain carries TRBV29-1 and TRBJ1-1; 9 nucleotides match TRBD1. This clonotype was obtained from a human donor who was either an allogeneic HSCT recipient or a stem cell or donor lymphocyte infusion donor (not recorded which). It is not recorded whose cells these are; they may come from a transplant donor. Sequencing was carried out using blood, either unsorted or a sorted T cell fraction (not recorded which). The CDR3, as DNA: TGCAGCGCAGAGGGGGACAGGGTGAACACTGAAGCTTTCTTT. This encodes CSAEGDRVNTEAFF. The full variable domain, its missing parts supplied by reference TRBV29-1 and TRBJ1-1, is SAVISQKPSRDICQRGTSLTIQCQVDSQVTMMFWYRQQPGQSLTLIATANQGSEATYESGFVIDKFPISRPNLTFSTLTVSNMSPEDSSIYLCSAEGDRVNTEAFFGQGTRLTVV.